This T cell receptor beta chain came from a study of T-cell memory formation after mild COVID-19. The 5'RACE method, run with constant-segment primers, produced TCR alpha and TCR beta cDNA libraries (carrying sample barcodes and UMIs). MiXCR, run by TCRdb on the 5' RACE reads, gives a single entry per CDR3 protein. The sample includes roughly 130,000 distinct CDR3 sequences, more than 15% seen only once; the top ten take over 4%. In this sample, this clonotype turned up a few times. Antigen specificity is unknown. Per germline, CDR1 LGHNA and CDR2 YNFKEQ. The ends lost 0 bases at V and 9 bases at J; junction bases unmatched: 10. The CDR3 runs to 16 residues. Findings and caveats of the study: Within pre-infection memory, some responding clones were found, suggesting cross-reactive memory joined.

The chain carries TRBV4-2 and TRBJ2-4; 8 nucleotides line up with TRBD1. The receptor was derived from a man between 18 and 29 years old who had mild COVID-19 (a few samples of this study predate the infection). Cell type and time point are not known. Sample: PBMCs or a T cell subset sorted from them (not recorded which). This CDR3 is CASSQENFGQGIIQYF. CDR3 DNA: TGTGCCAGCAGCCAAGAAAACTTTGGACAGGGAATCATTCAGTACTTC.